This entry is about one TCR beta chain. The data were taken from a study of blood T cell repertoires in COVID-19. The overall study: PBMCs, B-cell-depleted T cells, or T cells provided the cDNA or gDNA that made up the material.

With 4 bases removed from V and 1 base from J, the gap between germline ends came to 11 bases. The CDR3 is made up of 14 amino acids. Germline CDR1 is SGDLS and CDR2 is YYNGEE. Method: immunoSEQ multiplex PCR; TCRdb's copy keeps in-frame clones and lacks some. The table includes 150,000 or so clones, around 90% detected once. Sequenced: PBMCs or T cells enriched from blood (not recorded which). The J gene is TRBJ2-5, the V gene TRBV9; unclear D gene. The receptor's source is a woman aged 40 to 50 who had been exposed to COVID-19. The DNA of the CDR3 is TGTGCCAGCAGCCCGAGTCCGTCCCAAGAGACCCAGTACTTC. Translated: CASSPSPSQETQYF.